This T cell receptor (beta chain) was sequenced during a study of control samples from healthy donors and cancer patients (dated by TCRdb to between 2020 and 2021). The CDR3 has 16 amino acids, counting the end cysteine and phenylalanine. Of the read, only the CDR3 DNA is kept; its 48 bases are in frame from base 1. Ends trimmed: V by 4 bases, J by 6 bases; bases unmatched to a gene: 13. Based on the germline V gene, the CDR1 and CDR2 sequences are SGHDT and YYEEEE. Of note for this clone: Its antigen remains unidentified. Per-nucleotide qualities are absent, and no much larger clonotype sits a single base away.

Libraries were prepared through the immunoSEQ multiplex PCR assay. TCRdb provides this immuneACCESS table in a form limited to in-frame rearrangements. Some clones are lacking; in checked studies, under half of them reflect an unresolved V gene, and why the rest are absent is not known. This sample lists around 110,000 clones; around 90% were detected once. In total, the top ten clones hold around 2.5% of the sample. The TCR comes from an older woman in good health. The sample was blood. This sequence uses TRBV5-6 and TRBJ2-3, with 8 bases in between that match TRBD2. The DNA sequence is as follows: TGTGCCAGCAGCCTGGGGTTCGGGGGGGCCTTGGATACGCAGTATTTT. Translated, it reads CASSLGFGGALDTQYF.